These 13 T cell receptor beta chains were all obtained from the same sample, sequenced in a study of graft-versus-host responses after intestinal transplantation. Libraries were prepared by immunoSEQ multiplex PCR; TCRdb keeps only in-frame clonotypes and omits some of them. The sample has about 39,000 clones, roughly 86% seen once. The material was PBMCs, obtained about 270 days after transplant. These receptors were taken from a human patient who received an intestinal transplant, so some T cells may come from the graft donor.

The chain links TRBV4-1 to TRBJ2-7; 7 nucleotides line up with TRBD2. Germline V gene data show CDR1 as MGHRA and CDR2 as YSYEKL. This CDR3 region has 13 residues. Trimming at V came to 1 base and at J to 4 bases, leaving 1 base not matched to a gene. The CDR3 region has the DNA TGCGCCAGCAGCCAAGTCGGGGGGTACGAGCAGTACTTC. It codes for CASSQVGGYEQYF.

The rearrangement uses TRBV7-8 and TRBJ2-7, with a possible D match to TRBD2 (5 bases). V was cut by 5 bases and J by 0 bases, with 11 bases left in between. CDR1 is SGHVS, CDR2 FQNEAQ, per germline. This CDR3 is 14 amino acids long. CDR3 nucleotides: TGTGCCAGCAGCCTAGGACTGCTCTCCTACGAGCAGTACTTC. As protein: CASSLGLLSYEQYF.

The chain links TRBV5-1 to TRBJ2-5; the match to TRBD2 covers 11 bases. The CDR3 totals 15 residues. Trimming took 0 bases from V and 5 from J; bases not matched to a gene: 3. Germline V CDR1 and CDR2: SGHRS, YFSETQ. The chain's CDR3 is CASSLVAGGLETQYF. The CDR3 DNA follows: TGCGCCAGCAGCTTGGTAGCGGGGGGGCTGGAGACCCAGTACTTC.

V and J are TRBV5-4 and TRBJ2-6; D unclear. The V and J ends lost 7 bases and 5 bases respectively, with 22 bases between them. CDR1 and CDR2 (germline): SGHNT, YYREEE (reference sequence). This CDR3 contains 17 residues. The CDR3 loop is CASPWIVRQSRANVLTF. The CDR3 nucleotides are TGTGCCAGCCCCTGGATCGTAAGACAAAGTCGGGCCAACGTCCTGACTTTC.

The chain uses TRBV7-9 and TRBJ1-1; the D gene is possibly TRBD1 (6 bases). The CDR3 is 15 residues long. Per germline, CDR1 SEHNR and CDR2 FQNEAQ (reference sequence). Trimming cost V 3 bases and J 1 base, with 12 bases left between them. For the CDR3, the DNA is TGTGCCAGCAGCTTTCCGACAGGAGGGAACACTGAAGCTTTCTTT. This encodes CASSFPTGGNTEAFF.

The rearrangement uses TRBV7-7 and TRBJ2-2; 16 bases align to TRBD2. CDR1 and CDR2 (germline): SSHAT, FNYEAQ (reference sequence). The CDR3 spans 18 residues. J gave up 4 bases and V 5 bases, and 7 bases lay outside the gene matches. The CDR3: CASSPGTSGGAGTGELFF. CDR3 DNA: TGTGCCAGCAGCCCCGGGACTAGCGGGGGGGCCGGCACCGGGGAGCTGTTTTTT.

The chain recombines TRBV6-1 with TRBJ2-7; D may be TRBD1 or TRBD2 (5 bases each). Germline CDR1 reads MNHNS; CDR2 reads SASEGT. The CDR3 has 14 residues. The V end lost 5 bases, the J end lost 4 bases, and 15 bases lay between the germline ends. This chain's CDR3 is CASSQGDRDYEQYF. CDR3 sequence (DNA): TGTGCCAGCAGTCAGGGAGACAGAGATTACGAGCAGTACTTC.

J is TRBJ1-1 and V is TRBV6-5, with D unresolved. Trimming removed 6 bases at V and 0 bases at J, with 8 bases between. The CDR3 is made up of 13 amino acids. Germline values: CDR1 MNHEY, CDR2 SVGAGI. CDR3 amino acids: CASRRAMNTEAFF. The CDR3 coding sequence is TGTGCCAGCAGGCGGGCTATGAACACTGAAGCTTTCTTT.

The genes are TRBV5-1 and TRBJ2-5, with D perhaps TRBD1 (6 bases). Between the trimmed V and J ends, which lost 3 bases and 10 bases, there was a span of 10 bases. This CDR3 contains 11 residues. The germline gives CDR1 SGHRS, CDR2 YFSETQ. This CDR3 is CASSSQGSQYF. CDR3 in DNA: TGCGCCAGCAGCTCTCAGGGGAGCCAGTACTTC.

The chain carries TRBV5-6 and TRBJ2-3; tentative D call: TRBD1 (6 bases). This CDR3 contains 11 residues. Germline CDR1 reads SGHDT; CDR2 reads YYEEEE. The V gene lost 6 bases and the J gene lost 9 bases, with 11 bases spanning the gap. In DNA, the CDR3 is TGTGCCAGCAACATCGGGACAACGCAGTATTTT. It codes for CASNIGTTQYF.

The chain joins TRBV11-2 to TRBJ2-7; no definite D call. Germline CDR1 reads SGHAT; CDR2 reads FQNNGV. Trimming cost V 3 bases and J 3 bases, with 9 bases left between them. CDR3 length: 13 residues. This CDR3 reads CASSFIDGYEQYF. CDR3 DNA sequence: TGTGCCAGCAGCTTTATTGACGGCTACGAGCAGTACTTC. Combining the CDR3 with reference TRBV11-2 and TRBJ2-7 gives the whole variable domain EAGVAQSPRYKIIEKRQSVAFWCNPISGHATLYWYQQILGQGPKLLIQFQNNGVVDDSQLPKDRFSAERLKGVDSTLKIQPAKLEDSAVYLCASSFIDGYEQYFGPGTRLTVT.

The DNA for the CDR3 is TGTGCCATCAGTATGGACAGGGAAAATGAAAAACTGTTTTTT. This sequence encodes CAISMDRENEKLFF. This chain joins TRBV10-3 and TRBJ1-4, with 8 bases fitting TRBD1. The CDR3 runs to 14 residues. Germline V gene data show CDR1 as ENHRY and CDR2 as SYGVKD. J lost 5 bases, V lost 5 bases, and 4 bases had no gene match.

The J gene is TRBJ2-3, the V gene TRBV7-6; D remains ambiguous. CDR1 and CDR2 (germline): SGHVS, FNYEAQ. V was clipped by 4 bases and J by 6 bases, with 5 bases between them. The CDR3 contains 11 residues. CDR3 in DNA: TGTGCCAGCAGCTCGGTGGATACGCAGTATTTT. Protein sequence: CASSSVDTQYF.